These T cell receptor beta chains were read from a single sample in a study of blood T cells in healthy people across ages. TCRdb reanalysed the 5' RACE reads using MiXCR and keeps one entry per CDR3 protein. The data contain some 1,500,000 distinct CDR3 sequences, about 42% of them singletons. What was sequenced was blood. The receptors were gathered from a woman between 18 and 29 years old in good health. CDR3s include the opening cysteine and the closing phenylalanine or tryptophan. A D gene is named only where the DNA matches it firmly. Size values are once, few and many counts, or a class for expanded clones, and some rows have none.

CDR3 protein | CDR3 DNA | V gene | clone size | J gene | D gene
CASSPVAGASTDTQYF | TGTGCCAGCAGCCCAGTAGCGGGGGCGAGCACAGATACGCAGTATTTT | TRBV7-6 | - | TRBJ2-3 | TRBD2
CSARDRVRVTEAFF | TGCAGTGCTAGAGATCGGGTCAGGGTCACTGAAGCTTTCTTT | TRBV20-1 | few | TRBJ1-1 | -
CASSTVGSVFYNEQFF | TGTGCCAGTAGTACCGTCGGGTCCGTCTTCTACAATGAGCAGTTCTTC | TRBV19 | few | TRBJ2-1 | -
CASSLAVGVVTEAFF | TGTGCCAGCAGCTTAGCGGTAGGGGTGGTCACTGAAGCTTTCTTT | TRBV7-2 | - | TRBJ1-1 | -
CASIKGAGELFF | TGTGCCAGCATCAAGGGGGCCGGGGAGCTGTTTTTT | TRBV6-6 | - | TRBJ2-2 | -
CASSLAAGGSGEKLFF | TGTGCCAGCAGCTTGGCGGCAGGGGGGAGTGGCGAAAAACTGTTTTTT | TRBV5-5 | - | TRBJ1-4 | TRBD1
CASSYLTGSMNTEAFF | TGTGCCAGCAGTTACTTGACAGGGAGTATGAACACTGAAGCTTTCTTT | TRBV6-5 | few | TRBJ1-1 | TRBD1
CSARGVGGGANVLTF | TGCAGTGCTAGGGGCGTTGGAGGTGGGGCCAACGTCCTGACTTTC | TRBV20-1 | - | TRBJ2-6 | -
CAGRQWAGSTDTQYF | TGTGCCGGCAGACAATGGGCAGGGAGCACAGATACGCAGTATTTT | TRBV16 | - | TRBJ2-3 | -
CSAQAGTNTGELFF | TGCAGTGCCCAAGCGGGGACGAACACCGGGGAGCTGTTTTTT | TRBV20-1 | - | TRBJ2-2 | TRBD2
CASSQEGRPYEQYF | TGCGCCAGCAGTCAGGAGGGGCGGCCATACGAGCAGTACTTC | TRBV5-1 | - | TRBJ2-7 | -
CASSIRVVGNQPQHF | TGTGCCAGTAGTATACGGGTGGTGGGCAATCAGCCCCAGCATTTT | TRBV19 | - | TRBJ1-5 | -
CASSSQSVAKNIQYF | TGTGCCAGCAGTTCCCAGTCGGTAGCCAAAAACATTCAGTACTTC | TRBV7-2 | few | TRBJ2-4 | -
CATSDPLDGGHEQFF | TGTGCCACCAGTGATCCCCTAGACGGCGGGCATGAGCAGTTCTTC | TRBV24-1 | few | TRBJ2-1 | -
CSVVWDTDTQYF | TGCAGCGTTGTATGGGACACAGATACGCAGTATTTT | TRBV29-1 | - | TRBJ2-3 | -
CASSLSTSGNIQYF | TGTGCCAGCAGTTTATCGACTAGCGGGAACATTCAGTACTTC | TRBV27 | many | TRBJ2-4 | TRBD2
CARKRYRKNIQYF | TGTGCCAGGAAACGGTACAGGAAAAACATTCAGTACTTC | TRBV12-3/TRBV12-4 | - | TRBJ2-4 | -
CASDWNGRGGYEQYF | TGTGCCAGCGATTGGAACGGGAGAGGGGGCTACGAGCAGTACTTC | TRBV3-1 | few | TRBJ2-7 | -
CASSGQNRGRETQYF | TGTGCCAGCTCAGGACAAAACAGGGGCCGAGAGACCCAGTACTTC | TRBV18 | few | TRBJ2-5 | TRBD1
CSASKPGASNEQFF | TGCAGTGCTAGTAAACCGGGGGCGAGCAATGAGCAGTTCTTC | TRBV20-1 | few | TRBJ2-1 | -
CASSVAGETEAFF | TGTGCCAGCAGCGTAGCGGGTGAGACTGAAGCTTTCTTT | TRBV9 | - | TRBJ1-1 | -
CASSLWTGSLTEAFF | TGCGCCAGCAGCTTGTGGACAGGGAGCCTCACTGAAGCTTTCTTT | TRBV5-1 | - | TRBJ1-1 | TRBD1
CASSPGAVYEQYF | TGTGCCAGCAGTCCCGGGGCCGTCTACGAGCAGTACTTC | TRBV6-6 | - | TRBJ2-7 | -
CASSQRTNTGELFF | TGCGCCAGCAGCCAGCGAACGAACACCGGGGAGCTGTTTTTT | TRBV4-1 | - | TRBJ2-2 | -
CSAKRTGYGYTF | TGCAGTGCGAAACGGACGGGGTATGGCTACACCTTC | TRBV20-1 | - | TRBJ1-2 | -
CASSLVQVIRDEQFF | TGTGCCAGCAGCTTAGTACAGGTGATAAGGGATGAGCAGTTCTTC | TRBV7-2 | - | TRBJ2-1 | -
CASSWGLVGDTQYF | TGTGCCAGCAGCTGGGGACTAGTTGGAGATACGCAGTATTTT | TRBV7-9 | few | TRBJ2-3 | TRBD2
CASSTRQARQPQHF | TGTGCCAGCAGTACCCGACAGGCGCGACAGCCCCAGCATTTT | TRBV6-6 | few | TRBJ1-5 | -
CASSRQLPDTQYF | TGCGCCAGCAGCCGCCAACTCCCAGATACGCAGTATTTT | TRBV5-1 | - | TRBJ2-3 | -
CSAGLAGGLGDTQYF | TGCAGTGCAGGACTAGCGGGGGGGCTGGGAGATACGCAGTATTTT | TRBV20-1 | - | TRBJ2-3 | TRBD2
CASSWINTGELFF | TGTGCCAGCAGCTGGATAAACACCGGGGAGCTGTTTTTT | TRBV6-2/TRBV6-3 | once | TRBJ2-2 | -
CAIRGTSGSYEQYF | TGTGCCATCAGGGGGACTAGCGGGAGTTACGAGCAGTACTTC | TRBV10-3 | - | TRBJ2-7 | TRBD2
CAISEGANQETQYF | TGTGCCATCAGTGAAGGCGCTAACCAAGAGACCCAGTACTTC | TRBV10-3 | - | TRBJ2-5 | -
CASSWDASYEQYF | TGTGCCAGCAGCTGGGATGCGTCCTACGAGCAGTACTTC | TRBV7-2 | - | TRBJ2-7 | -
CASSLLAGGMNEQFF | TGTGCCAGCAGTTTGCTAGCGGGGGGGATGAATGAGCAGTTCTTC | TRBV28 | - | TRBJ2-1 | TRBD2
CASDRGLKTEAFF | TGTGCCAGTGACAGGGGGCTGAAAACTGAAGCTTTCTTT | TRBV28 | - | TRBJ1-1 | TRBD1
CANINPDWGLREQYF | TGTGCCAACATTAACCCCGACTGGGGGCTTCGGGAGCAGTACTTC | TRBV3-1 | - | TRBJ2-5 | -
CASSPRGLASNEQFF | TGTGCCAGCAGCCCTCGGGGACTAGCGAGCAATGAGCAGTTCTTC | TRBV7-3 | - | TRBJ2-1 | TRBD2
CASSQVAGGTGGQYF | TGTGCCAGCAGCCAAGTAGCGGGCGGGACCGGGGGGCAGTATTTT | TRBV3-1 | few | TRBJ2-3 | TRBD2
CASSRRGRSETQYF | TGTGCCAGCAGCCGACGTGGGAGGTCGGAGACCCAGTACTTC | TRBV6-2/TRBV6-3 | - | TRBJ2-5 | -
CASSSQNFDTGELFF | TGTGCCAGCAGCTCACAAAATTTTGACACCGGGGAGCTGTTTTTT | TRBV7-9 | few | TRBJ2-2 | -
CASSLVSGFGNQPQHF | TGTGCCAGCAGCTTAGTATCGGGATTTGGCAATCAGCCCCAGCATTTT | TRBV11-2 | - | TRBJ1-5 | -
CASSPDGYRRHF | TGTGCCAGCAGCCCAGATGGGTATAGGAGGCATTTT | TRBV7-2 | few | TRBJ1-5 | -
CASSPTDRFYGYTF | TGTGCCAGCAGCCCGACCGACAGGTTCTATGGCTACACCTTC | TRBV7-9 | - | TRBJ1-2 | -
CASSPGLIKSVSYEQYF | TGCGCCAGCAGCCCCGGCTTGATAAAGTCCGTCTCCTACGAGCAGTACTTC | TRBV4-1 | - | TRBJ2-7 | -
CASRSGLAEFMGQDNEQFF | TGTGCCAGCAGATCGGGACTAGCGGAGTTCATGGGACAAGACAATGAGCAGTTCTTC | TRBV12-3/TRBV12-4 | - | TRBJ2-1 | TRBD2
CASSGDLGEMKYF | TGCGCCAGCAGCGGGGACCTCGGGGAGATGAAGTACTTC | TRBV5-1 | few | TRBJ2-5 | -
CSAQRGGRVNEQFF | TGCAGTGCTCAACGGGGGGGCCGGGTGAATGAGCAGTTCTTC | TRBV20-1 | - | TRBJ2-1 | TRBD2
CSVDRTGSYGYTF | TGCAGCGTTGACCGGACAGGATCGTATGGCTACACCTTC | TRBV29-1 | few | TRBJ1-2 | TRBD1
CASSERDFGQGSNQPQHF | TGTGCCAGCAGTGAACGAGATTTCGGACAGGGTAGCAATCAGCCCCAGCATTTT | TRBV25-1 | - | TRBJ1-5 | TRBD1
CSAPGERDNEQFF | TGCAGCGCCCCGGGGGAGAGGGACAATGAGCAGTTCTTC | TRBV29-1 | few | TRBJ2-1 | -